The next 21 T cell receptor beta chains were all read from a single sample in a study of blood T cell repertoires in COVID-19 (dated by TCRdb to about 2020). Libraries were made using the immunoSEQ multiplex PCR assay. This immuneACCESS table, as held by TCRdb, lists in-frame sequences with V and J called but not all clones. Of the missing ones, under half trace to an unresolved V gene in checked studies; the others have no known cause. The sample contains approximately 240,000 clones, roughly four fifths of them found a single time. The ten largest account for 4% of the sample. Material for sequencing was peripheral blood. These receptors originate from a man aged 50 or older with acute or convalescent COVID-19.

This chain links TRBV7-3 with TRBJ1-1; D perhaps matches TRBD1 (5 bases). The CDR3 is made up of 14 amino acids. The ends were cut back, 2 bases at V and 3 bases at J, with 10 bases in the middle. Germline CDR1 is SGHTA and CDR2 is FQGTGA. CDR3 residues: CASSLVGGDTEAFF. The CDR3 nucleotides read TGTGCCAGCAGCTTAGTGGGGGGAGACACTGAAGCTTTCTTT.

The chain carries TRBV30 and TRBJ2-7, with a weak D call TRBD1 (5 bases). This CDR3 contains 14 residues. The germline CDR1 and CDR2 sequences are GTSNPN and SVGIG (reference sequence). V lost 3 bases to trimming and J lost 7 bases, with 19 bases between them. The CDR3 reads CAWSPTSGPREQYF. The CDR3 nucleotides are TGTGCCTGGAGCCCAACATCAGGGCCGCGGGAGCAGTACTTC.

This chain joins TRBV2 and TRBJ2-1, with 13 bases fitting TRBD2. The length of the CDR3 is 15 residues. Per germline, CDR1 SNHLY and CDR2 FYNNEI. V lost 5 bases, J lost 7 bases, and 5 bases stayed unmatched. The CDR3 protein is CASSRTSGSGNEQFF. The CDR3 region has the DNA TGTGCCAGCAGTCGGACTAGCGGGAGTGGTAATGAGCAGTTCTTC.

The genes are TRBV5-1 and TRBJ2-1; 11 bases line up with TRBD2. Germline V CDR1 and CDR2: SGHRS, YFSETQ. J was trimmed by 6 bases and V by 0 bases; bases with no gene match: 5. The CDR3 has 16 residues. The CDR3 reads CASSLDSGRAFNEQFF. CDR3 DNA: TGCGCCAGCAGCTTGGATAGCGGGAGGGCGTTCAATGAGCAGTTCTTC.

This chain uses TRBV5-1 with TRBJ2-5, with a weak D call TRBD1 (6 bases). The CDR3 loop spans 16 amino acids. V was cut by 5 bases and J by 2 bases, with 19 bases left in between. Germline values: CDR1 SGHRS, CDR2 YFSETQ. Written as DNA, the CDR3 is TGCGCCAGCAGGGCCACGTACACAGGGTTGCAAGAGACCCAGTACTTC. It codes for CASRATYTGLQETQYF.

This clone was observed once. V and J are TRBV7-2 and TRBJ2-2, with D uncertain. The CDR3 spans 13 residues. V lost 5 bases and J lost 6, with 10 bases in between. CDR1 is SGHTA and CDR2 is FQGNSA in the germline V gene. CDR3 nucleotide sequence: TGTGCCAGCAGCGAACTACTGGCCGGGGAGCTGTTTTTT. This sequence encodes CASSELLAGELFF.

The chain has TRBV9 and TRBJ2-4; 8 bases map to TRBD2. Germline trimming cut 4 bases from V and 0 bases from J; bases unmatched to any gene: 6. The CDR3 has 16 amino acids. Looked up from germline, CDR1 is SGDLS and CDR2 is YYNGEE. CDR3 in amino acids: CASSRTSGLAKNIQYF. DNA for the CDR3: TGTGCCAGCAGCAGAACTAGCGGCTTAGCCAAAAACATTCAGTACTTC.

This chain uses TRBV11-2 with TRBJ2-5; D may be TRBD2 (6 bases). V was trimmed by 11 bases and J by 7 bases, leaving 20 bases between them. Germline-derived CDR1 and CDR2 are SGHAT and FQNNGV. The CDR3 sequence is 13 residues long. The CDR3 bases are TGTGCCTCCGGGCTAGGGGACGGGGGGACCCAGTACTTC. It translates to CASGLGDGGTQYF.

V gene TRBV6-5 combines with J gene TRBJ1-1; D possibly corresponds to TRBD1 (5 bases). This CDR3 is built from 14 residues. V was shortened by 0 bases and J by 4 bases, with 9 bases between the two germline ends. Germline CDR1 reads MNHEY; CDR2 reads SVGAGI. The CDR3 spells CASSYSSRVTEAFF. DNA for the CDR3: TGTGCCAGCAGTTACTCGAGCAGGGTCACTGAAGCTTTCTTT.

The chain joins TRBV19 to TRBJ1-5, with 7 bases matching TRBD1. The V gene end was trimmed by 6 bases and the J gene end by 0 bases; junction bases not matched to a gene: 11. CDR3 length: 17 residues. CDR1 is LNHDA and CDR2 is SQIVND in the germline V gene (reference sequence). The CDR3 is CASRATTGKNSNQPQHF. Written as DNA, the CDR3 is TGTGCCAGTAGGGCCACGACAGGGAAAAATAGCAATCAGCCCCAGCATTTT.

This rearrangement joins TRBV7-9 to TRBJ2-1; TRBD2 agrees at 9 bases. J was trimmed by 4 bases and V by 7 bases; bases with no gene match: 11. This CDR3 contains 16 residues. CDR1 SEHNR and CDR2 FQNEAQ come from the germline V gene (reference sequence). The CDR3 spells CASTARLAESYNEQFF. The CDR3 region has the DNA TGTGCCAGCACCGCCCGACTAGCGGAGAGTTACAATGAGCAGTTCTTC.

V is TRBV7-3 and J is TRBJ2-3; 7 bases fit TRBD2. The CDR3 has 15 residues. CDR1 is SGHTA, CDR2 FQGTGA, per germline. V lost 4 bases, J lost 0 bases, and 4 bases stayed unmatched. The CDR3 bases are TGTGCCAGCAGCTCCCTGGGGGGGAGCACAGATACGCAGTATTTT. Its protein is CASSSLGGSTDTQYF. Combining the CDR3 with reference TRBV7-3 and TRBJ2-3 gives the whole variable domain GAGVSQTPSNKVTEKGKYVELRCDPISGHTALYWYRQSLGQGPEFLIYFQGTGAADDSGLPNDRFFAVRPEGSVSTLKIQRTERGDSAVYLCASSSLGGSTDTQYFGPGTRLTVL.

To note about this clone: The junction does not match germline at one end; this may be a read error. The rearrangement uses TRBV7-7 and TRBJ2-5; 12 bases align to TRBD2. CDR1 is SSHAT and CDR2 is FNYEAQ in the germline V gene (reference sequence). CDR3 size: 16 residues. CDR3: CASSFRGLAGTETQYF. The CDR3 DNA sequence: TGTGCTAGCAGCTTTCGTGGACTAGCGGGGACAGAGACCCAGTACTTC.

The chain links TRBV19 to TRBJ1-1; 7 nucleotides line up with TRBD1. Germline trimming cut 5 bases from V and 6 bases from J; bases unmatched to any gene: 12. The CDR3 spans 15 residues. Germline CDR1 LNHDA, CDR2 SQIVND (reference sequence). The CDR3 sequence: CASSVPQGSNAEAFF. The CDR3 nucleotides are TGTGCCAGTAGTGTACCACAGGGGTCTAACGCTGAAGCTTTCTTT.

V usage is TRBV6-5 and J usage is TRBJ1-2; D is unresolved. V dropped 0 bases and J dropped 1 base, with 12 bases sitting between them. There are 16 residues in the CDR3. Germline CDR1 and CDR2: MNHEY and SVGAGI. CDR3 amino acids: CASSYSAGGFNYGYTF. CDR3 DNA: TGTGCCAGCAGTTACTCGGCGGGCGGATTTAACTATGGCTACACCTTC.

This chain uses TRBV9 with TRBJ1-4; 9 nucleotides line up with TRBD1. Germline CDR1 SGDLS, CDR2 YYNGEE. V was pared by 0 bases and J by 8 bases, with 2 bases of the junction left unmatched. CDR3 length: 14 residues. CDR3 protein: CASSVDRGREKLFF. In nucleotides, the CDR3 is TGTGCCAGCAGCGTAGACAGGGGGCGGGAAAAACTGTTTTTT. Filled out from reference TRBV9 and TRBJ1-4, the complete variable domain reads DSGVTQTPKHLITATGQRVTLRCSPRSGDLSVYWYQQSLDQGLQFLIQYYNGEERAKGNILERFSAQQFPDLHSELNLSSLELGDSALYFCASSVDRGREKLFFGSGTQLSVL.

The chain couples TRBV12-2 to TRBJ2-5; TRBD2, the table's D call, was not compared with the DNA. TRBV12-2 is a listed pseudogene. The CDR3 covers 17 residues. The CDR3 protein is CASRLDVGDSLAETQYF. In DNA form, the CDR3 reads TGTGCAAGTCGCTTAGACGTGGGGGACTCACTAGCGGAGACCCAGTACTTC.

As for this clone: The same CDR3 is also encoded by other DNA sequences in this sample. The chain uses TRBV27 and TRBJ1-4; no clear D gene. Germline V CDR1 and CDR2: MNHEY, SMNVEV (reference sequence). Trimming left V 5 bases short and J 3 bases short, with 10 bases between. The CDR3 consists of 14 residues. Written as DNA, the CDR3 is TGTGCCAGCAGTCTAAGGAGGGCTAATGAAAAACTGTTTTTT. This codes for CASSLRRANEKLFF. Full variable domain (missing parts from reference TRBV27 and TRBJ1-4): EAQVTQNPRYLITVTGKKLTVTCSQNMNHEYMSWYRQDPGLGLRQIYYSMNVEVTDKGDVPEGYKVSRKEKRNFPLILESPSPNQTSLYFCASSLRRANEKLFFGSGTQLSVL.

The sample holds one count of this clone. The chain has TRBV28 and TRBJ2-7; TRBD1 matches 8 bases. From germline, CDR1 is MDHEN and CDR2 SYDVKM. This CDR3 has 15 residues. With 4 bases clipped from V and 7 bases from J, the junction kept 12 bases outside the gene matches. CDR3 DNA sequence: TGTGCCAGCAGTTCCGGGACAGGCTACAAAGGGGAGCAGTACTTC. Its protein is CASSSGTGYKGEQYF. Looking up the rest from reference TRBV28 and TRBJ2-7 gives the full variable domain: DVKVTQSSRYLVKRTGEKVFLECVQDMDHENMFWYRQDPGLGLRLIYFSYDVKMKEKGDIPEGYSVSREKKERFSLILESASTNQTSMYLCASSSGTGYKGEQYFGPGTRLTVT.

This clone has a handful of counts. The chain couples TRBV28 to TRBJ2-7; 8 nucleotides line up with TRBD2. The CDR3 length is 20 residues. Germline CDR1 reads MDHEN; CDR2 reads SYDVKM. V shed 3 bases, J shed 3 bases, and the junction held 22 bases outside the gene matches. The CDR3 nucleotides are TGTGCCAGCAGTTTTCCTGGGGACGGGACTAGATCGGAGTCGGTCTACGAGCAGTACTTC. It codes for CASSFPGDGTRSESVYEQYF.

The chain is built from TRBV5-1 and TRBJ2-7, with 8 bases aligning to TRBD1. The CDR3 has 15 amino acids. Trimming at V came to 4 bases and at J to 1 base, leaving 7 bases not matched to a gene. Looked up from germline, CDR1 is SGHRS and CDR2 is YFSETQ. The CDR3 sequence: CASSIGTGPSYEQYF. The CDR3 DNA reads TGCGCCAGCAGCATAGGGACAGGACCATCCTACGAGCAGTACTTC.